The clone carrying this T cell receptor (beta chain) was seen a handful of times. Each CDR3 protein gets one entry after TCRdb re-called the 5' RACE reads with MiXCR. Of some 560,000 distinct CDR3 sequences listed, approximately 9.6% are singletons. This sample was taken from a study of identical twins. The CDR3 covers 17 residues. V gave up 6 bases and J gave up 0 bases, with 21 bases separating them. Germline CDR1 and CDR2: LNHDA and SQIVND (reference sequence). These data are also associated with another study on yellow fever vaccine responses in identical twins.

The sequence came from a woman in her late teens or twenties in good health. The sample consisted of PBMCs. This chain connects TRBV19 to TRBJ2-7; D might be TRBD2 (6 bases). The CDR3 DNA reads TGTGCCAGTAGCTTTGAGGTTGGCGGGGCCTACTCCTACGAGCAGTACTTC. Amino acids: CASSFEVGGAYSYEQYF.